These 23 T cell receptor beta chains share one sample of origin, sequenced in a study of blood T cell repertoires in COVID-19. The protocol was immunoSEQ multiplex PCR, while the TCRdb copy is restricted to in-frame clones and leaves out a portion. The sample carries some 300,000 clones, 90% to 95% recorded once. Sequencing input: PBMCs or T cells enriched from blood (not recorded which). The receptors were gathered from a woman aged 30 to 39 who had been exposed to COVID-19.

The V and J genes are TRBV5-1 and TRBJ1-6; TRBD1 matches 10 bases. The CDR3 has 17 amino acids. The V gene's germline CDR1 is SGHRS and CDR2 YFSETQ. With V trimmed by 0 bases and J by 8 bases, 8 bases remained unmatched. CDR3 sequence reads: CASSLVRTGGVDSPLHF. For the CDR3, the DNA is TGCGCCAGCAGCTTGGTACGGACAGGGGGTGTAGATTCACCCCTCCACTTT.

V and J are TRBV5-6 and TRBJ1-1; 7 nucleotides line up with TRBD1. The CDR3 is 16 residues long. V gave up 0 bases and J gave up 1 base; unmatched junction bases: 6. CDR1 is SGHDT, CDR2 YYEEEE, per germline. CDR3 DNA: TGTGCCAGCAGCTTGGAACCACAGGGGTGGAACACTGAAGCTTTCTTT. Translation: CASSLEPQGWNTEAFF.

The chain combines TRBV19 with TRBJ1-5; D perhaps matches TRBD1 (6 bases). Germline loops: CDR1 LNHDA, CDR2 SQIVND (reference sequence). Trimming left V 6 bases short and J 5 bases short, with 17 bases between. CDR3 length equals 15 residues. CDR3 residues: CASRSLTGDHQPQHF. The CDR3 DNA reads TGTGCCAGTAGGAGCCTGACAGGTGACCATCAGCCCCAGCATTTT.

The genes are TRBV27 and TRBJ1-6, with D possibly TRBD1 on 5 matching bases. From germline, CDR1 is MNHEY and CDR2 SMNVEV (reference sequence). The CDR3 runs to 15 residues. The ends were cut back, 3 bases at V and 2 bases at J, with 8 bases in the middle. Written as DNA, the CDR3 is TGTGCCAGCAGTTTGGGCAGGGCCTATAATTCACCCCTCCACTTT. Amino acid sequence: CASSLGRAYNSPLHF.

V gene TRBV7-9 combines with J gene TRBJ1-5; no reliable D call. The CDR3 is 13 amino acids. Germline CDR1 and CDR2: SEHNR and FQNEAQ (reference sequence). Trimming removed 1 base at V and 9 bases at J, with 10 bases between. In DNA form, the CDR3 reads TGTGCCAGCAGCTTAGTTAAATCTATGCCCCAGCATTTT. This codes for CASSLVKSMPQHF.

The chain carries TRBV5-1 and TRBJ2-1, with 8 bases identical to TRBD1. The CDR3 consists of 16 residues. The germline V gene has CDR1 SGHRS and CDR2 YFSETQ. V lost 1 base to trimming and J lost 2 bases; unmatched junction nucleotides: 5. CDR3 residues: CASSLRTGNPYNEQFF. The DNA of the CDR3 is TGCGCCAGCAGCTTGAGGACAGGGAACCCCTACAATGAGCAGTTCTTC.

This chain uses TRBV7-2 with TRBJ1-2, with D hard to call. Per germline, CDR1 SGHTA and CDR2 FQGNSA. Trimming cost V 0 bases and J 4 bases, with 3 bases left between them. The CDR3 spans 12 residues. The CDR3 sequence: CASSLASYGYTF. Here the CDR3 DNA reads TGTGCCAGCAGCTTAGCTAGCTATGGCTACACCTTC.

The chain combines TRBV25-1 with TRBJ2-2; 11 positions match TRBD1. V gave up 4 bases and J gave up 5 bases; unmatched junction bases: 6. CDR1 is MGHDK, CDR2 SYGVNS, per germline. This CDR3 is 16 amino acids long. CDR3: CASSGLGTGGTGELFF. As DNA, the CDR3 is TGTGCCAGCAGTGGACTCGGGACAGGGGGAACCGGGGAGCTGTTTTTT.

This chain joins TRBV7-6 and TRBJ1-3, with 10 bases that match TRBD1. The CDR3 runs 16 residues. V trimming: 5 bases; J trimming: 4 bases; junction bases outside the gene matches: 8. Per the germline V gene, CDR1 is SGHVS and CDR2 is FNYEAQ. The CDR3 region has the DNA TGTGCCAGCAGCGCATCGACAGGGGGCGGAGGAAACACCATATATTTT. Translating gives CASSASTGGGGNTIYF.

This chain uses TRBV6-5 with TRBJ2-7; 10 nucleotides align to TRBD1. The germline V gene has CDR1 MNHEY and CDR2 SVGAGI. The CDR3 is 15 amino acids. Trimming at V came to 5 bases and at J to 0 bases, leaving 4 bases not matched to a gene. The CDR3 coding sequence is TGTGCCAGCAGTACCCGGACAGGGGGCTCCTACGAGCAGTACTTC. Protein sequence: CASSTRTGGSYEQYF.

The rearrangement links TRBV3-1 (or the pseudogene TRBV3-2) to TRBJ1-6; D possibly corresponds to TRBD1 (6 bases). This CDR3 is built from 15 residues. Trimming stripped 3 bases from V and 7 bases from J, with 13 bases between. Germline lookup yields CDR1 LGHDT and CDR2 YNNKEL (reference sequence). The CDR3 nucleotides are TGTGCCAGCAGCCACCGGGACACTTTCAATTCACCCCTCCACTTT. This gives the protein CASSHRDTFNSPLHF.

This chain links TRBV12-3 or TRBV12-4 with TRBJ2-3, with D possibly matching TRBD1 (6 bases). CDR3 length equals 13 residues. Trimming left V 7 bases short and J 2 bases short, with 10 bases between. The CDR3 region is CASTGDVTDTQYF. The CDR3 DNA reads TGTGCCAGCACAGGGGATGTCACAGATACGCAGTATTTT.

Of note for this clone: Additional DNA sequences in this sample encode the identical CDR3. This CDR3 reads CASSPPGGGYTF. Here the CDR3 DNA reads TGTGCCAGCTCACCACCAGGGGGAGGCTACACCTTC. The chain has TRBV18 and TRBJ1-2; weak D call: TRBD1 (6 bases). The CDR3 covers 12 residues. Germline loops: CDR1 KGHSH, CDR2 LQKENI. The V and J ends lost 0 bases and 8 bases respectively, with 7 bases between them. Full variable domain (missing parts from reference TRBV18 and TRBJ1-2): NAGVMQNPRHLVRRRGQEARLRCSPMKGHSHVYWYRQLPEEGLKFMVYLQKENIIDESGMPKERFSAEFPKEGPSILRIQQVVRGDSAAYFCASSPPGGGYTFGSGTRLTVV.

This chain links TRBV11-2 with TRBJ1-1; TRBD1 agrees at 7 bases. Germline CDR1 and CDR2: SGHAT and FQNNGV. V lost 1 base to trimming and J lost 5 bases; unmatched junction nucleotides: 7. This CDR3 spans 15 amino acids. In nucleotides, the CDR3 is TGTGCCAGCAGCTTAGTAAGGGGGCGCGGGACTGAAGCTTTCTTT. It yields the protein CASSLVRGRGTEAFF.

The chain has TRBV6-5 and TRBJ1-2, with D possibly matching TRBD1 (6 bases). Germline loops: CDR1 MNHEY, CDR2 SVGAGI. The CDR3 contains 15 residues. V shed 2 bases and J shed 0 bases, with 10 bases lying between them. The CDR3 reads CASSYGGGTNYGYTF. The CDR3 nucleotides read TGTGCCAGCAGTTACGGTGGGGGCACTAACTATGGCTACACCTTC.

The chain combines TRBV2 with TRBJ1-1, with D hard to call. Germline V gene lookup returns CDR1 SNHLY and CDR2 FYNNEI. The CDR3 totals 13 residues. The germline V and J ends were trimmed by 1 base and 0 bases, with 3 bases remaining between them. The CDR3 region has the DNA TGTGCCAGCAGTGAAGTAGTGAACACTGAAGCTTTCTTT. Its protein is CASSEVVNTEAFF.

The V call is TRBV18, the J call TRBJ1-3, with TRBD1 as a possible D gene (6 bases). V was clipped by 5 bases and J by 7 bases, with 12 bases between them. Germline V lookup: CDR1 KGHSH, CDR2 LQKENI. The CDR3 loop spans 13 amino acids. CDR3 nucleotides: TGTGCCAGCTCATCGGGACATCGGAACACCATATATTTT. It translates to CASSSGHRNTIYF.

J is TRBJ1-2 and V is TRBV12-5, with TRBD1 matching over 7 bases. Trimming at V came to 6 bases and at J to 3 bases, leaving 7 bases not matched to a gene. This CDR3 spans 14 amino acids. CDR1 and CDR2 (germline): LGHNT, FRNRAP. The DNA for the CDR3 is TGTGCTAGTGGCCCGACAGGGTTAGACTATGGCTACACCTTC. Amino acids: CASGPTGLDYGYTF.

The CDR3 DNA reads as TGCGCCAGCAGCTTGTCCCTGATAACAGGGGGGAAGGGCTACACCTTC. Protein product: CASSLSLITGGKGYTF. The chain carries TRBV5-1 and TRBJ1-2, with 8 positions matching TRBD1. In germline, CDR1 is SGHRS, CDR2 YFSETQ. CDR3 length equals 16 residues. V trimming: 1 base; J trimming: 8 bases; junction bases outside the gene matches: 13.

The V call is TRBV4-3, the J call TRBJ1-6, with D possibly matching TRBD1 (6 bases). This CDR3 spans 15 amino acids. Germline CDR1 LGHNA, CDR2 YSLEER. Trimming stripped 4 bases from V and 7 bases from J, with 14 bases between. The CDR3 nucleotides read TGCGCCAGCAGCCTAGGACAGAGTGACAATTCACCCCTCCACTTT. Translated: CASSLGQSDNSPLHF.

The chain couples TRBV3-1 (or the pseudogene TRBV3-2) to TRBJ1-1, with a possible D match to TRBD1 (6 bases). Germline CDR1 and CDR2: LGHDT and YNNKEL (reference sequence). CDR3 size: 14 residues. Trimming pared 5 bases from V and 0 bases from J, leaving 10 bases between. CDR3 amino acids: CASSRTALNTEAFF. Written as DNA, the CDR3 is TGTGCCAGCAGCAGGACAGCTTTGAACACTGAAGCTTTCTTT.

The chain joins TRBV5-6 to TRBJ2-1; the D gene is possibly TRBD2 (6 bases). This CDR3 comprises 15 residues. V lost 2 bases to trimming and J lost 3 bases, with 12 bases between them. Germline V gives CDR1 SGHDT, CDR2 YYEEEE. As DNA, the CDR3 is TGTGCCAGCAGCTTCCTACTAGCCAGCTACAATGAGCAGTTCTTC. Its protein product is CASSFLLASYNEQFF. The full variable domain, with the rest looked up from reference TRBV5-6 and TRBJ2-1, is DAGVTQSPTHLIKTRGQQVTLRCSPKSGHDTVSWYQQALGQGPQFIFQYYEEEERQRGNFPDRFSGHQFPNYSSELNVNALLLGDSALYLCASSFLLASYNEQFFGPGTRLTVL.

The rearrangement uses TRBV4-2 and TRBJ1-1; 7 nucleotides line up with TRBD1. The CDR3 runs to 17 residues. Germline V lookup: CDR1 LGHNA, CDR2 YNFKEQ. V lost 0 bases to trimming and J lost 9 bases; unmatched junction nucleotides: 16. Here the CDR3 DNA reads TGTGCCAGCAGCCAAGATCTCGTCGGGACAGCCATATTCCAAGCTTTCTTT. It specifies CASSQDLVGTAIFQAFF.